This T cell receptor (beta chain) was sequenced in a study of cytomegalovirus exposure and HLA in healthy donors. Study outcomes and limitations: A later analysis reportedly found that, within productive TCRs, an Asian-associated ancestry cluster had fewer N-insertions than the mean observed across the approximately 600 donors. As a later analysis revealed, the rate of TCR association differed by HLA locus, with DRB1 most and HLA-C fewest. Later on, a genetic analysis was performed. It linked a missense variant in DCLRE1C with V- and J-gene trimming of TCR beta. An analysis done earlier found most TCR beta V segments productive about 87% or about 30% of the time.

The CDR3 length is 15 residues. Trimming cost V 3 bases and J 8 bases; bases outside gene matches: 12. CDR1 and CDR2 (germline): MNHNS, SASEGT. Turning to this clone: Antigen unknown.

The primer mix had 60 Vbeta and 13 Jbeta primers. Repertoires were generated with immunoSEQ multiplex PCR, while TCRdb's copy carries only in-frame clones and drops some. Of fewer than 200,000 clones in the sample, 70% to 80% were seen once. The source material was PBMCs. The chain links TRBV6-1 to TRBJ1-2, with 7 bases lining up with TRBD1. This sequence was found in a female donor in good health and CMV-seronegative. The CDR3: CASSEGYQTGRGYTF. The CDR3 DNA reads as TGTGCCAGCAGTGAGGGGTACCAGACAGGGAGGGGCTACACCTTC.